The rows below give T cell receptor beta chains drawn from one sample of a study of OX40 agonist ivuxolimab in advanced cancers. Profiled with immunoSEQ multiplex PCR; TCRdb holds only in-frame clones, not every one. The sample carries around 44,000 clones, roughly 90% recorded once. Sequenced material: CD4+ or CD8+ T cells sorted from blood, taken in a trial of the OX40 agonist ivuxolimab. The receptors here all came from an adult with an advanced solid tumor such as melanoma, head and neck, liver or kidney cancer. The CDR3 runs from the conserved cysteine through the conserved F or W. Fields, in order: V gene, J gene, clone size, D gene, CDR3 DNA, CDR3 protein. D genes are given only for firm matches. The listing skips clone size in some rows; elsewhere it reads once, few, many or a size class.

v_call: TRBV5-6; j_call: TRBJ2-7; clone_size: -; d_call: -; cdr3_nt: TGTGCCAGCAGCTTCGGGACCTCGACCTACGAGCAGTACTTC; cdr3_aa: CASSFGTSTYEQYF
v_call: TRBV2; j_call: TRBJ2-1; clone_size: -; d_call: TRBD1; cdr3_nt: TGTGCCAGCAGTAAGGGACAGGGGATGAGCAATGAGCAGTTCTTC; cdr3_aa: CASSKGQGMSNEQFF
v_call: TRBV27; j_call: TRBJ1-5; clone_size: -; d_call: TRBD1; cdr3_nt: TGTGCCAGCAGATGGACAGGGTTTGGTCAGCCCCAGCATTTT; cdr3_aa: CASRWTGFGQPQHF
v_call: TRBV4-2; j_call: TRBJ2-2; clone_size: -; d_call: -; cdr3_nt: TGTGCCAGCAGCCAAGTGAACCAGGTGGATCGAACGGACACCGGGGAGCTGTTTTTT; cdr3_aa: CASSQVNQVDRTDTGELFF
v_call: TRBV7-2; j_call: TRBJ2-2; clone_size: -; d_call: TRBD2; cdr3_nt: TGTGCCAGCAGCTTCCCTAGCGGGAGTCTCACCGGGGAGCTGTTTTTT; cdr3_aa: CASSFPSGSLTGELFF
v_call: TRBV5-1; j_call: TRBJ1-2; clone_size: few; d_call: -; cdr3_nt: TGCGCCAGCAGCTTGGCCGATGGGCGTGGGTATGGCTACACCTTC; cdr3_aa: CASSLADGRGYGYTF
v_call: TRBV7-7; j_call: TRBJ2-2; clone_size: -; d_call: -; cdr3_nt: TGTGCTAGCAGCTCGGACGGGGCGAACACCGGGGAGCTGTTTTTT; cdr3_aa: CASSSDGANTGELFF
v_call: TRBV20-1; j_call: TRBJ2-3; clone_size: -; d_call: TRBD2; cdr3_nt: TGCAGTGCTCCTCAGCGGGGGGAGTATTTT; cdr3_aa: CSAPQRGEYF
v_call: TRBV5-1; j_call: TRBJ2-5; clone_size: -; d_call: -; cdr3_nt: TGCGCCAGCAGCTCCTCGGTTGGGGGTAGGCGAGAGACCCAGTACTTC; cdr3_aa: CASSSSVGGRRETQYF
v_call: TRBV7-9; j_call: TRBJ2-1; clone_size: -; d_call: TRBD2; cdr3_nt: TGTGCCAGCAGCTTAGGTGGGCTAGCGGGTGTTAATGAGCAGTTCTTC; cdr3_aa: CASSLGGLAGVNEQFF
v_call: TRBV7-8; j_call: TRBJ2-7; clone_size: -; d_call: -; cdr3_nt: TGTGCCAGCAGCTTAGTGTCACAAGAGATCTACGAGCAGTACTTC; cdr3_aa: CASSLVSQEIYEQYF
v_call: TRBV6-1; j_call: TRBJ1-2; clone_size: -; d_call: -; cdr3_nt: TGTGCCAGCAGTGAAAACACCTACAGGTTTTATGGCTACACCTTC; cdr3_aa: CASSENTYRFYGYTF
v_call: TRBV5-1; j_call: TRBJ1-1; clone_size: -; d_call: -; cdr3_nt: TGCGCCAGCAGCTTGGGACAGAGCACTGAAGCTTTCTTT; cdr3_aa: CASSLGQSTEAFF
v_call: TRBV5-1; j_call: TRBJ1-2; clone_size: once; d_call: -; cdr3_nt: TGCGCCAGCAGCTTGGAGTTGGGCCTAAGGAGGGACACCTTC; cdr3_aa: CASSLELGLRRDTF
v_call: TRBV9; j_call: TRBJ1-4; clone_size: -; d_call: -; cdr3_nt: TGTGCCAGCAGCGTCGGTGGCCGAGGGGAAAAACTGTTTTTT; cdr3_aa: CASSVGGRGEKLFF
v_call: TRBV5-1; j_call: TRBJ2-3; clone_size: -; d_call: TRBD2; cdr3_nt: TGCGCCAGCAGCGTGAGGCTAGCGGGGGGTGAGGATACGCAGTATTTT; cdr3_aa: CASSVRLAGGEDTQYF
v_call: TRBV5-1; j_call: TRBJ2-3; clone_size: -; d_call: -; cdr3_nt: TGCGCCAGCAGCCCTGGGAGCTCCAGCACAGATACGCAGTATTTT; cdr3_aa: CASSPGSSSTDTQYF
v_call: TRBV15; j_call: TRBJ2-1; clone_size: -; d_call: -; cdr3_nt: TGTGCCACCAGCCGCCGGGACTCCAGATCCTACAATGAGCAGTTCTTC; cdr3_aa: CATSRRDSRSYNEQFF
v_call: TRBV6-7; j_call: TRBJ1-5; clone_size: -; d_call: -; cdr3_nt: TGTGCCAGCCGCCCAAATTGCGGGGGACGGGCTCAGCCCCAGCATTTT; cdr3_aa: CASRPNCGGRAQPQHF
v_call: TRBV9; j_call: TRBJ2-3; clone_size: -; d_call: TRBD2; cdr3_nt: TGTGCCAGCAGCCCCAGGAGCCCCGGCGGGGGGTCCCTCGATACGCAGTATTTT; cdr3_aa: CASSPRSPGGGSLDTQYF
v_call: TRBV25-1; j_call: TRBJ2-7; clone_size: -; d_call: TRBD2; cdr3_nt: TGTGCCAGCAGTGGCGGGGGATCGCCCTACGAGCAGTACTTC; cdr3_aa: CASSGGGSPYEQYF
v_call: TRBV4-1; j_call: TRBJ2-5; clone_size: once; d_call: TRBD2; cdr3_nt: TGCGCCAGCAGCCAAGAACTAGCGGGGGCCCCGCCAACCCAGTACTTC; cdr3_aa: CASSQELAGAPPTQYF
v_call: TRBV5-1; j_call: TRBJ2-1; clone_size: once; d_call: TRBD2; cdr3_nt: TGCGCCAGCAGCTTGGCCGGTAGCGGGGGGTTCCGCTCCTACAATGAGCAGTTCTTC; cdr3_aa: CASSLAGSGGFRSYNEQFF
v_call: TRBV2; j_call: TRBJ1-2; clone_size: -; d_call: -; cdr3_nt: TGTGCCAGCAGTGAAGCGGGGTGGAGCTATGGCTACACCTTC; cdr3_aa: CASSEAGWSYGYTF
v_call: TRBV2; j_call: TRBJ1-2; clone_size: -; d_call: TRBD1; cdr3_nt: TGTGCCAGCAGTGCGGGCCGGGACAGGGCTGGCTACACCTTC; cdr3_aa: CASSAGRDRAGYTF
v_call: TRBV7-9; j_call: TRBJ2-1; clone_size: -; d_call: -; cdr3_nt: TGTGCCAGCAGTCCCGAGAACAGGGTGGAGTTCTTC; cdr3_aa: CASSPENRVEFF
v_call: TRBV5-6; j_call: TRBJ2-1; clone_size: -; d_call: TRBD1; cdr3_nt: TGTGCCAGCAGCGCCGGACAGGGGGCTTGGAATGAGCAGTTCTTC; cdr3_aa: CASSAGQGAWNEQFF
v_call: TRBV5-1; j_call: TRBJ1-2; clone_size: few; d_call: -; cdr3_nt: TGCGCCAGCAGCCCCAACAGGGATGGGAATGGCTACACCTTC; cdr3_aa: CASSPNRDGNGYTF
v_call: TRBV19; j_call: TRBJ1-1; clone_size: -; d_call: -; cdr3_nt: TGTGCCAGTAGTACTACCTGGGACACTGAAGCTTTCTTT; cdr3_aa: CASSTTWDTEAFF
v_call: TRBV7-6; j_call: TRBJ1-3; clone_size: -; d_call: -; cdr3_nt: TGTGCCAGCAGCTTACAACCGGGCCAAAGCTCTGGAAACACCATATATTTT; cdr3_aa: CASSLQPGQSSGNTIYF
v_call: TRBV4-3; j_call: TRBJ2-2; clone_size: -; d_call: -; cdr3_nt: TGCGCCAGCAGCCAAGACTCAGGGTCGAGGACCGGGGAGCTGTTTTTT; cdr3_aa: CASSQDSGSRTGELFF
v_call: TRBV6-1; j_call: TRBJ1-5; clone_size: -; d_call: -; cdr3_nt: TGTGCCAGCACTGGCGAGCGGGGTCAGCCCCAGCATTTT; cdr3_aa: CASTGERGQPQHF
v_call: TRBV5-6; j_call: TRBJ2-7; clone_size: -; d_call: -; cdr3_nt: TGTGCCAGCAGCTCTACAGGGAGGTACGAGCAGTACTTC; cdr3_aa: CASSSTGRYEQYF
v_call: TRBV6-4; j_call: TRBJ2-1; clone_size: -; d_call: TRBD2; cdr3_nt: TGCCCCGGGACTATTTACAATGAGCAGTTCTTC; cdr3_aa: CPGTIYNEQFF
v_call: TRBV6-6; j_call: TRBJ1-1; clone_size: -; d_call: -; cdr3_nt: TGTGCCAGCAGTCACCAGGACAGAGAAGCTTTCTTT; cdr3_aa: CASSHQDREAFF
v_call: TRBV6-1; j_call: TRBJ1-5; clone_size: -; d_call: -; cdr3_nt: TGTGCCAGCAGCCAAGACAGGAATCAGCCCCAGCATTTT; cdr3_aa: CASSQDRNQPQHF
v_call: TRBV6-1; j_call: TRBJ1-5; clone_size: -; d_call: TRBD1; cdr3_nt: TGTGCCAGCAGCCCGGGGACAGATAGCAATCAGCCCCAGCATTTT; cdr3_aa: CASSPGTDSNQPQHF
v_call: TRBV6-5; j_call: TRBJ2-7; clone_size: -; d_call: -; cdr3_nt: TGTGCCAGCAGTTACTCTGGGGGGGCCGTCTACGAGCAGTACTTC; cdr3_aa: CASSYSGGAVYEQYF
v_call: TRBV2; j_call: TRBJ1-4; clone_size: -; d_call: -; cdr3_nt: TGTGCCAGCAGGGGGGTCGGACCTCCTTCGGAAAAACTGTTTTTT; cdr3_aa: CASRGVGPPSEKLFF
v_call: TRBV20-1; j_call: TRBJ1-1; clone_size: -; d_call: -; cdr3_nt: TGCAGTGCCTCAAGACACACTGAAGCTTTCTTT; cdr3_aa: CSASRHTEAFF
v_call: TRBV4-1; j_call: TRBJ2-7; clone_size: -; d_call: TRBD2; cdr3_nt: TGCGCCAGCAGCCAAGGGCAGGGAGGGGTATACGAGCAGTACTTC; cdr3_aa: CASSQGQGGVYEQYF
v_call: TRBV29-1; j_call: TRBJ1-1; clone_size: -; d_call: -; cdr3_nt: TGCAGCGCGGACCTTACTTTCACTGAAGCTTTCTTT; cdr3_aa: CSADLTFTEAFF
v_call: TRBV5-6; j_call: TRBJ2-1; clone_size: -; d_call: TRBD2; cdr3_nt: TGTGCCAGCAGCGGGGAAGGGGGACTAGCCTACAATGAGCAGTTCTTC; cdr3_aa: CASSGEGGLAYNEQFF
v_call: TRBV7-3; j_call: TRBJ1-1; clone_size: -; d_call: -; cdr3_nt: TGTGCCAGCAGCTCCGGTTCAGGTGAAGCTTTCTTT; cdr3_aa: CASSSGSGEAFF
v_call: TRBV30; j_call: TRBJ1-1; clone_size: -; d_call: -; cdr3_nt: TGTGCCTGGAGTGTACCCGCAACAGGCATGAACACTGAAGCTTTCTTT; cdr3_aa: CAWSVPATGMNTEAFF
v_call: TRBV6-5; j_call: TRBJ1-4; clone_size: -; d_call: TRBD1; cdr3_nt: TGTGCCAGCAGTACCGGACAGGGAACGGGTGAAAAACTGTTTTTT; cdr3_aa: CASSTGQGTGEKLFF
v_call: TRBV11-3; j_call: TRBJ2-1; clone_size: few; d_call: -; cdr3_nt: TGTGCCAGCAGCTTAGGTTTCGCCTACAATGAGCAGTTCTTC; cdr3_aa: CASSLGFAYNEQFF
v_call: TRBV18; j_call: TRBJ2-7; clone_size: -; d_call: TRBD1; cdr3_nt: TGTGCCAGCTCACCAAATACAGGGGGTGGCGAGCAGTACTTC; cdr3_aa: CASSPNTGGGEQYF
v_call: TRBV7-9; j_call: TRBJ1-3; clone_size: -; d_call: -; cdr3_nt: TGTGCCAGCAGCTCCACAGGATATGGAAACACCATATATTTT; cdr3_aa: CASSSTGYGNTIYF
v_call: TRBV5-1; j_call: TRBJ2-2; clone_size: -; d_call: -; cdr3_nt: TGCGCCAGCAGCTTGACCGCAGGGACGAACACCGGGGAGCTGTTTTTT; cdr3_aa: CASSLTAGTNTGELFF
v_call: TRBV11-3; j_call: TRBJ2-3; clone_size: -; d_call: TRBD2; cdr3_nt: TGTGCCAGCAGCTTATTTCGGCTAGCGGGAAGCACAGATACGCAGTATTTT; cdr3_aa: CASSLFRLAGSTDTQYF
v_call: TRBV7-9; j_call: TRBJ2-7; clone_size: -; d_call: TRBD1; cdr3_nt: TGTGCCAGCATGACGGACAGGGGCCCCTACGAGCAGTACTTC; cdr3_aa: CASMTDRGPYEQYF
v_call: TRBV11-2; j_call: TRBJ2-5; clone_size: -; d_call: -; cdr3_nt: TGTGCCAGCAGCTTTGAAGAGACCCAGTACTTC; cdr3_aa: CASSFEETQYF